Following are 29 T cell receptor beta chains from one sample sequenced in a study of blood T cell repertoires in COVID-19. The method was immunoSEQ multiplex PCR; TCRdb's version includes in-frame clones alone and lacks a portion of them. Of roughly 120,000 clones in the sample, under 75% were seen once. Sequenced material: peripheral blood. These receptors came from a woman aged 60-75 years with acute or convalescent COVID-19.

This sequence joins TRBV29-1 and TRBJ1-4, with D possibly matching TRBD1 (6 bases). The ends were cut back, 3 bases at V and 2 bases at J, with 13 bases in the middle. The CDR3 contains 15 residues. Germline CDR1 SQVTM, CDR2 ANQGSEA. In DNA form, the CDR3 reads TGCAGCGTTGACCAGGGGCGCGGGACTAATGAAAAACTGTTTTTT. Its translation: CSVDQGRGTNEKLFF.

The genes are TRBV20-1 and TRBJ1-3; 8 nucleotides align to TRBD1. This CDR3 has 14 amino acids. Looked up from germline, CDR1 is DFQATT and CDR2 is SNEGSKA (reference sequence). V trimming: 3 bases; J trimming: 0 bases; junction bases outside the gene matches: 1. The CDR3 DNA reads TGCAGTGCTAGTACAGGGGGCTCTGGAAACACCATATATTTT. Residues: CSASTGGSGNTIYF.

This rearrangement joins TRBV29-1 to TRBJ1-4; 7 bases agree with TRBD1. The V gene end was trimmed by 6 bases and the J gene end by 6 bases; junction bases not matched to a gene: 4. Germline V lookup: CDR1 SQVTM, CDR2 ANQGSEA. This CDR3 region has 12 residues. The chain's CDR3 is CSVQGMDEKLFF. The DNA of the CDR3 is TGCAGCGTACAGGGGATGGATGAAAAACTGTTTTTT.

The sample holds a few counts of this clone. This rearrangement joins TRBV28 to TRBJ2-1; 8 nucleotides align to TRBD2. V trimming: 4 bases; J trimming: 10 bases; junction bases outside the gene matches: 12. The germline CDR1 and CDR2 sequences are MDHEN and SYDVKM. The CDR3 spans 15 residues. CDR3 nucleotide sequence: TGTGCCAGCAGTTCGGAGGCTAGCGGGTTTCTAGAGCAGTTCTTC. Encoded protein: CASSSEASGFLEQFF.

This clone was counted a few times. This chain connects TRBV10-3 to TRBJ2-5, with 10 bases matching TRBD2. The V gene's germline CDR1 is ENHRY and CDR2 SYGVKD. The V segment lost 7 bases and the J segment 0 bases; nucleotides outside the gene matches: 5. CDR3 length: 15 residues. As DNA, the CDR3 is TGTGCCATCAAGGTTAGCGGGGGGAACCAAGAGACCCAGTACTTC. Protein sequence: CAIKVSGGNQETQYF.

The V and J genes are TRBV27 and TRBJ2-7, with a possible D match to TRBD2 (6 bases). This CDR3 spans 14 amino acids. V lost 5 bases and J lost 4, with 15 bases in between. Per germline, CDR1 MNHEY and CDR2 SMNVEV (reference sequence). CDR3 amino acids: CASSRYASEYEQYF. The CDR3, as DNA: TGTGCCAGCAGTAGATACGCTAGCGAATACGAGCAGTACTTC.

V and J are TRBV3-1 (or the pseudogene TRBV3-2) and TRBJ2-7; perhaps TRBD2 as D (7 bases). Trimming stripped 6 bases from V and 7 bases from J, with 19 bases between. The CDR3 has 14 residues. Looked up from germline, CDR1 is LGHDT and CDR2 is YNNKEL (reference sequence). The chain's CDR3 is CASRICGGAWEQYF. The CDR3 nucleotides read TGTGCCAGCAGGATTTGTGGGGGGGCCTGGGAGCAGTACTTC.

This clone came up a few times. The rearrangement links TRBV7-2 to TRBJ2-7, with 10 bases that match TRBD2. CDR1 SGHTA and CDR2 FQGNSA come from the germline V gene. CDR3 length equals 14 residues. V trimming: 6 bases; J trimming: 3 bases; junction bases outside the gene matches: 5. The CDR3, as DNA: TGTGCCAGCAGTGAACTAGCGGGGAACTACGAGCAGTACTTC. It translates to CASSELAGNYEQYF.

This clone was seen repeatedly, ten times or more. This chain joins TRBV19 and TRBJ2-5, with 7 nucleotides matching TRBD1. Germline V gene sequence: CDR1 LNHDA, CDR2 SQIVND (reference sequence). This CDR3 region has 12 residues. The trim removed 6 bases at V and 14 bases at J, leaving 12 bases unmatched. The CDR3 DNA reads TGTGCCAGTAGCCCCAGGTCCGGGACAGTATACTTC. Amino acids: CASSPRSGTVYF.

This chain joins TRBV4-2 and TRBJ1-4, with TRBD1 matching over 8 bases. This CDR3 comprises 16 residues. Germline CDR1 reads LGHNA; CDR2 reads YNFKEQ. V shed 0 bases and J 2 bases; nucleotides not matched to a gene: 2. In DNA form, the CDR3 reads TGTGCCAGCAGCCAAGATCGACAGGGGACTAATGAAAAACTGTTTTTT. It translates to CASSQDRQGTNEKLFF.

CDR3 residues: CASSLTPSGGETQYF. As DNA, the CDR3 is TGTGCCAGCAGCTTGACGCCTAGCGGGGGGGAGACCCAGTACTTC. The chain combines TRBV5-6 with TRBJ2-5; 11 positions match TRBD2. CDR3 length equals 15 residues. V was clipped by 1 base and J by 5 bases; unmatched bases: 4. CDR1 is SGHDT and CDR2 is YYEEEE in the germline V gene.

This chain connects TRBV7-7 to TRBJ1-4; D might be TRBD1 (6 bases). This CDR3 comprises 15 residues. Germline V gene sequence: CDR1 SSHAT, CDR2 FNYEAQ (reference sequence). V was cut by 5 bases and J by 5 bases, with 15 bases left in between. Here the CDR3 reads CASSEKTGPNEKLFF. The CDR3, as DNA: TGTGCCAGCAGCGAAAAGACAGGACCAAATGAAAAACTGTTTTTT.

This clone was seen more than once but under ten times. The rearrangement joins TRBV7-2 to TRBJ1-5, with D tentatively TRBD1 (5 bases). The V and J ends lost 5 bases and 0 bases respectively, with 8 bases between them. Germline-derived CDR1 and CDR2 are SGHTA and FQGNSA. CDR3 size: 14 residues. The CDR3 reads CASSQTASNQPQHF. The DNA for the CDR3 is TGTGCCAGCAGCCAGACAGCTAGCAATCAGCCCCAGCATTTT.

V usage is TRBV7-9 and J usage is TRBJ2-7; D call uncertain. The CDR3 loop spans 13 amino acids. The germline V and J ends were trimmed by 4 bases and 4 bases, with 11 bases remaining between them. Germline V gives CDR1 SEHNR, CDR2 FQNEAQ (reference sequence). The CDR3 protein is CASSSFMEYEQYF. The CDR3 bases are TGTGCCAGCAGCTCTTTTATGGAGTACGAGCAGTACTTC.

The gene calls are TRBV5-1 and TRBJ1-1; 8 nucleotides agree with TRBD1. Per the germline V gene, CDR1 is SGHRS and CDR2 is YFSETQ. This CDR3 comprises 14 residues. J was trimmed by 6 bases and V by 4 bases; bases with no gene match: 8. Here the CDR3 DNA reads TGCGCCAGCAGCGATACAGGGGGGACGGCTGAAGCTTTCTTT. It encodes CASSDTGGTAEAFF.

The rearrangement links TRBV5-1 to TRBJ2-1; the D gene is possibly TRBD2 (5 bases). The CDR3 is 16 amino acids. Germline CDR1 SGHRS, CDR2 YFSETQ. V was clipped by 7 bases and J by 1 base, with 18 bases between them. The CDR3 sequence is CASRRGGVVSYNEQFF. Written as DNA, the CDR3 is TGCGCCAGCCGCCGGGGTGGGGTAGTGTCCTACAATGAGCAGTTCTTC.

This chain connects TRBV7-8 to TRBJ1-5, with D unclear. Germline CDR1 is SGHVS and CDR2 is FQNEAQ. Deletions cut 5 bases from V and 0 bases from J, with 5 bases between. The length of the CDR3 is 13 residues. CDR3 bases: TGTGCCAGCAGCCTTAATAGCAATCAGCCCCAGCATTTT. Protein: CASSLNSNQPQHF.

V usage is TRBV5-1 and J usage is TRBJ2-7; tentative D call: TRBD1 (5 bases). CDR3 length equals 12 residues. The germline gives CDR1 SGHRS, CDR2 YFSETQ. Trimming left V 3 bases short and J 9 bases short, with 13 bases between. Written as DNA, the CDR3 is TGCGCCAGCAGCTACGACAGCATGCGGCAGTACTTC. This translates into CASSYDSMRQYF.

In this sample, this clone turned up once. Here the CDR3 reads CASSLNNPFFGGYTF. The DNA of the CDR3 is TGTGCCAGCAGCTTAAATAACCCCTTCTTCGGTGGCTACACCTTC. The chain carries TRBV7-9 and TRBJ1-2; D is ambiguous. CDR1 and CDR2 (germline): SEHNR, FQNEAQ (reference sequence). CDR3 length: 15 residues. V was clipped by 2 bases and J by 7 bases, with 17 bases between them. Full variable domain (remainder filled in from reference TRBV7-9 and TRBJ1-2): DTGVSQNPRHKITKRGQNVTFRCDPISEHNRLYWYRQTLGQGPEFLTYFQNEAQLEKSRLLSDRFSAERPKGSFSTLEIQRTEQGDSAMYLCASSLNNPFFGGYTFGSGTRLTVV.

The chain recombines TRBV5-1 with TRBJ1-2; no firm D call. The ends were cut back, 0 bases at V and 0 bases at J, with 9 bases in the middle. This CDR3 contains 15 residues. Looked up from germline, CDR1 is SGHRS and CDR2 is YFSETQ. Here the CDR3 DNA reads TGCGCCAGCAGCTTGGGAGGGTCGTCTAACTATGGCTACACCTTC. Its protein is CASSLGGSSNYGYTF.

This clone occurred once. The gene calls are TRBV7-7 and TRBJ2-1, with 8 bases aligning to TRBD2. The J segment lost 5 bases and the V segment lost 5 bases, leaving 8 bases of the junction unmatched. The CDR3 is 15 residues long. Germline V gene lookup returns CDR1 SSHAT and CDR2 FNYEAQ (reference sequence). The DNA of the CDR3 is TGTGCCAGCAGCACGGGACTAGGGGGGGACAATGAGCAGTTCTTC. It yields the protein CASSTGLGGDNEQFF.

This clone is a singleton in its sample. J is TRBJ2-3 and V is TRBV2; possibly TRBD1 for D (6 bases). With 5 bases removed from V and 3 bases from J, the gap between germline ends came to 9 bases. Germline CDR1 SNHLY, CDR2 FYNNEI. This CDR3 contains 13 residues. This CDR3 is CASSTGLTDTQYF. DNA of the CDR3: TGTGCCAGCAGTACAGGGTTAACAGATACGCAGTATTTT.

CDR3 sequence (DNA): TGTGCCAGCAGTTTCTACCGAAGACAGGGGGAGACCCAGTACTTC. Protein product: CASSFYRRQGETQYF. This chain connects TRBV6-2 or TRBV6-3 to TRBJ2-5, with TRBD1 identical over 8 bases. V was clipped by 4 bases and J by 5 bases; unmatched bases: 9. The CDR3 totals 15 residues. CDR1 and CDR2 (germline): MNHEY, SVGEGT.

V usage is TRBV9 and J usage is TRBJ1-1; D is ambiguous. CDR1 and CDR2 (germline): SGDLS, YYNGEE. V was shortened by 0 bases and J by 4 bases, with 13 bases between the two germline ends. CDR3 length equals 15 residues. The CDR3 nucleotides are TGTGCCAGCAGCGTAGTAAGAGGGCGGGTCACTGAAGCTTTCTTT. Encoded protein: CASSVVRGRVTEAFF.

This clone was observed a handful of times. V and J are TRBV5-1 and TRBJ1-4; no reliable D call. CDR3 length equals 14 residues. Trimming took 4 bases from V and 0 from J, leaving 7 bases between them. Germline lookup yields CDR1 SGHRS and CDR2 YFSETQ. CDR3 DNA sequence: TGCGCCAGCAGCGCGGCCGCAACTAATGAAAAACTGTTTTTT. Translation gives CASSAAATNEKLFF.

The CDR3 DNA reads as TGTGCCAGCAGCTTGGGGGGTCCCGGGACAGGGGGCCCTTTCTTT. It encodes CASSLGGPGTGGPFF. The V gene is TRBV11-2, the J gene TRBJ1-1, with 12 nucleotides matching TRBD1. This CDR3 is built from 15 residues. Germline trimming cut 3 bases from V and 12 bases from J; bases unmatched to any gene: 11. The germline gives CDR1 SGHAT, CDR2 FQNNGV.

The genes are TRBV6-2 or TRBV6-3 and TRBJ2-1; TRBD2 agrees at 9 bases. V lost 2 bases and J lost 9; bases outside the gene matches: 5. The CDR3 sequence is 14 residues long. The V gene's germline CDR1 is MNHEY and CDR2 SVGEGT. The CDR3 bases are TGTGCCAGCAGTTACGTTAGCGGGGGAAGTGAGCAGTTCTTC. As protein: CASSYVSGGSEQFF.

This rearrangement joins TRBV5-8 to TRBJ1-6; D might be TRBD1 (5 bases). From germline, CDR1 is SGHTS and CDR2 YDEGEE. The CDR3 runs to 13 residues. V shed 3 bases and J shed 7 bases, with 8 bases lying between them. The CDR3 spells CASSSGSNSPLHF. The CDR3 region has the DNA TGTGCCAGCAGCTCAGGGTCCAATTCACCCCTCCACTTT.

V gene TRBV12-3 or TRBV12-4 combines with J gene TRBJ2-7; 7 bases fit TRBD1. The CDR3 consists of 13 residues. Unmatched junction bases numbered 8, after V lost 7 bases and J lost 5 bases. The CDR3 region is CASTKTGINEQYF. For the CDR3, the DNA is TGTGCCAGCACCAAGACAGGGATCAACGAGCAGTACTTC.